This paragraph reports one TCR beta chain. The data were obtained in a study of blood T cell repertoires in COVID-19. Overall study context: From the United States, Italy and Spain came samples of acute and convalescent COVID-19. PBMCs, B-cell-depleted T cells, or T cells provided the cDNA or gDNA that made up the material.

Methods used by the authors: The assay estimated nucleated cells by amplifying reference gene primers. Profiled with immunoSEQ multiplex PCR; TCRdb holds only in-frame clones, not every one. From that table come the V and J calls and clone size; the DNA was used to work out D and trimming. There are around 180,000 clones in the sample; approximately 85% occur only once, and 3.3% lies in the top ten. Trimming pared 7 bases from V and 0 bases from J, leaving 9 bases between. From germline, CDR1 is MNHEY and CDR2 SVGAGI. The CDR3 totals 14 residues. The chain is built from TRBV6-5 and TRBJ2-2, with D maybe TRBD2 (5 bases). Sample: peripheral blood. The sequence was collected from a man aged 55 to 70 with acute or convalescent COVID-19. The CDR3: CASNREPNTGELFF. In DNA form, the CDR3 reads TGTGCCAGCAATAGGGAGCCGAACACCGGGGAGCTGTTTTTT.